This entry describes one T cell receptor (beta chain). Its matching antigen is unknown. This may be a read error, as it is one base from a much larger clone. The sample is drawn from a study of tumor-infiltrating lymphocytes in primary liver carcinoma. About the study: There were tumors of stage T1-T3 N0M0, each 4.2 to 10 cm across.

Study-wide points: Tumors carried a top-250-clone fraction significantly exceeding that of blood (p = 0.039). All five tumor regions shared only about 7-25% of top clones.

Reverse transcription of about 0.5 ug total RNA with a constant-region primer produced TCR beta cDNA. Amplification in three nested multiplex PCR rounds with slightly modified ARM-PCR gave rise to TCR beta libraries. Researchers ran the first two PCR rounds for about 11 cycles each with TRBV1-TRBV30 forward primers and a C-beta reverse primer. TCRdb called the multiplex PCR reads again in MiXCR, with one record for every CDR3 protein. The sample holds 150,000 to 200,000 distinct CDR3 sequences, 85% seen once. Both RNA and DNA were isolated together from around 20-30 mg of bulk tissue that had not been sorted. Through surgical resection, the patients' primary liver carcinoma was treated. The germline V gene encodes CDR1 GTSNPN and CDR2 SVGIG (reference sequence). The V end was cut by 4 bases, the J end by 2 bases, with 11 bases between. This CDR3 is 13 amino acids long.

The V call is TRBV30, the J call TRBJ1-2, with a possible D match to TRBD1 (5 bases). This TCR derives from a man in his forties with primary liver carcinoma and hepatitis B virus infection. Sequenced sample: tumor tissue from primary liver carcinoma. The CDR3 DNA reads as TGTGCCTGGACAGTACAGGACAACTATGGCTACACCTTC. It encodes CAWTVQDNYGYTF.